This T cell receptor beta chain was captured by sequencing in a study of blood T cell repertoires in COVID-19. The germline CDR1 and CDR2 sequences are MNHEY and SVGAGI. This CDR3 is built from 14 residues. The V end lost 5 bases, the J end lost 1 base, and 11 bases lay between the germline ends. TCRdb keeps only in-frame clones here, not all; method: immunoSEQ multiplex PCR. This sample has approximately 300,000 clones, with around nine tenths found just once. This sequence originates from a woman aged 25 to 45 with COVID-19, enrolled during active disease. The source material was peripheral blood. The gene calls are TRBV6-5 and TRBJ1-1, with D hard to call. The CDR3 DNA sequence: TGTGCCAGCAGTCTACAGATATGGAACACTGAAGCTTTCTTT. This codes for CASSLQIWNTEAFF.